The next 11 T cell receptor beta chains were all read from a single sample in a study of cytomegalovirus exposure and HLA in healthy donors. Primers for the PCR totalled 60 Vbeta and 13 Jbeta. Here immunoSEQ multiplex PCR was the method, and the copy in TCRdb shows in-frame clones only, minus some. The data hold about 150,000 clones, with 77% observed a single time. The sample was PBMCs. The receptors were gathered from a male donor in good health and CMV-seronegative.

The gene calls are TRBV9 and TRBJ2-3; D unclear. The germline V gene encodes CDR1 SGDLS and CDR2 YYNGEE. The CDR3 has 13 residues. V lost 0 bases to trimming and J lost 1 base, with 3 bases between them. The CDR3 is CASSVGGTDTQYF. The CDR3 DNA follows: TGTGCCAGCAGCGTAGGAGGCACAGATACGCAGTATTTT.

The gene calls are TRBV14 and TRBJ2-7; a weak D match, TRBD1 (6 bases). Looked up from germline, CDR1 is SGHDN and CDR2 is FVKESK. The CDR3 is made up of 14 amino acids. The ends were cut back, 3 bases at V and 3 bases at J, with 12 bases in the middle. CDR3 protein: CASSHGGLGYEQYF. As DNA, the CDR3 is TGTGCCAGCAGCCATGGGGGCCTCGGCTACGAGCAGTACTTC.

V is TRBV6-5 and J is TRBJ1-1, with D tentatively TRBD1 (5 bases). Trimming stripped 2 bases from V and 8 bases from J, with 12 bases between. Germline CDR1 is MNHEY and CDR2 is SVGAGI. The CDR3 is 13 amino acids. For the CDR3, the DNA is TGTGCCAGCAGTTACCGGGGGACCTGGGAAGCTTTCTTT. This sequence encodes CASSYRGTWEAFF.

This chain uses TRBV19 with TRBJ1-5, with TRBD1 as a possible D gene (6 bases). Per the germline V gene, CDR1 is LNHDA and CDR2 is SQIVND (reference sequence). V dropped 5 bases and J dropped 4 bases, with 15 bases sitting between them. There are 15 residues in the CDR3. The CDR3: CASSLTGPLNQPQHF. The CDR3 DNA follows: TGTGCCAGTAGTTTGACAGGACCTCTAAATCAGCCCCAGCATTTT.

The table lists this clone with a count of one. The J gene is TRBJ1-4, the V gene TRBV11-2; TRBD1 might be the D (5 bases). The V gene's germline CDR1 is SGHAT and CDR2 FQNNGV. Trimming removed 1 base from V and 7 bases from J, with 13 bases in between. The CDR3 sequence is 15 residues long. CDR3 bases: TGTGCCAGCAGCTTAGGACAGTCGAATAGTGAAAAACTGTTTTTT. The encoded protein is CASSLGQSNSEKLFF.

In its sample, this clone was seen a few times. The chain recombines TRBV9 with TRBJ1-1; 7 bases are a match to TRBD1. Per the germline V gene, CDR1 is SGDLS and CDR2 is YYNGEE. V gave up 3 bases and J gave up 3 bases; unmatched junction bases: 5. This CDR3 is 14 amino acids long. CDR3 amino acids: CASSETGPDTEAFF. CDR3 in DNA: TGTGCCAGCAGCGAGACAGGGCCGGACACTGAAGCTTTCTTT. The full variable domain, in which reference TRBV9 and TRBJ1-1 provide the parts outside the CDR3, is DSGVTQTPKHLITATGQRVTLRCSPRSGDLSVYWYQQSLDQGLQFLIQYYNGEERAKGNILERFSAQQFPDLHSELNLSSLELGDSALYFCASSETGPDTEAFFGQGTRLTVV.

The chain employs TRBV18 and TRBJ2-1, with TRBD1 as a possible D gene (6 bases). V was clipped by 1 base and J by 5 bases, with 9 bases between them. Germline V gene sequence: CDR1 KGHSH, CDR2 LQKENI. The CDR3 has 14 amino acids. Here the CDR3 reads CASSPRSGDNEQFF. CDR3 coding DNA: TGTGCCAGCTCACCACGCTCAGGGGACAATGAGCAGTTCTTC.

This clone has only a few counts. The chain joins TRBV18 to TRBJ1-4, with 8 nucleotides matching TRBD1. Germline CDR1 reads KGHSH; CDR2 reads LQKENI. The V and J ends lost 3 bases and 8 bases, in that order; junction bases with no gene match: 5. The CDR3 covers 14 residues. The CDR3 loop is CASSPGQGVEKLFF. CDR3 sequence (DNA): TGTGCCAGCTCACCTGGACAGGGTGTAGAAAAACTGTTTTTT. The full variable domain, with the rest looked up from reference TRBV18 and TRBJ1-4, is NAGVMQNPRHLVRRRGQEARLRCSPMKGHSHVYWYRQLPEEGLKFMVYLQKENIIDESGMPKERFSAEFPKEGPSILRIQQVVRGDSAAYFCASSPGQGVEKLFFGSGTQLSVL.

This clone was found a few times. The V gene is TRBV18, the J gene TRBJ2-2, with 8 bases that match TRBD1. V lost 6 bases, J lost 7 bases, and 13 bases stayed unmatched. Germline values: CDR1 KGHSH, CDR2 LQKENI. The CDR3 consists of 16 residues. The CDR3 DNA is TGTGCCAGCTCGCCTAGACCCTCAGGGGGCGGCGGGGAGCTGTTTTTT. This encodes CASSPRPSGGGGELFF.

V and J are TRBV13 and TRBJ2-3, with unresolved D. Germline CDR1 is PRHDT and CDR2 is FYEKMQ (reference sequence). V was cut by 4 bases and J by 4 bases, with 3 bases left in between. CDR3 length equals 11 residues. The CDR3 DNA reads as TGTGCCAGCAGCTCGGCAGATACGCAGTATTTT. It codes for CASSSADTQYF.

The chain recombines TRBV5-1 with TRBJ1-1; D remains ambiguous. Germline loops: CDR1 SGHRS, CDR2 YFSETQ. Trimming left V 0 bases short and J 7 bases short, with 13 bases between. CDR3 size: 14 residues. The CDR3 loop reads CASSLGGLNVEAFF. CDR3 nucleotide sequence: TGCGCCAGCAGCTTGGGAGGCTTGAACGTTGAAGCTTTCTTT.